This T cell receptor (beta chain) originates from a study of T cell responses to AZD1222 COVID-19 vaccine. For the study at large: Samples with a second dose at about 4 or about 12 weeks were pooled together.

Data came from immunoSEQ multiplex PCR; TCRdb stores just in-frame clones and leaves some out. The table records about 110,000 clones, approximately 90% of them present only once. Germline CDR1 is MNHEY and CDR2 is SVGAGI. CDR3 size: 15 residues. The V and J ends lost 5 bases and 3 bases, in that order; junction bases with no gene match: 4. Concerning this clone: As yet, its antigen is unknown.

Study-level points and caveats: Females made up more of the donors, who were largely white British, and clonal diversity may have come out too low. The repertoires were collected only after the peak T cell response. After two AZD1222 doses, spike-specific TCR breadth and depth rose versus day 0.

This receptor was obtained from an adult in good health. Sample: peripheral blood, taken on day 0 of AZD1222 vaccination. The gene calls are TRBV6-5 and TRBJ2-5, with 12 bases that match TRBD2. The CDR3 DNA is TGTGCCAGCAGTACGACTAGCGGGGGAAAAGAGACCCAGTACTTC. It codes for CASSTTSGGKETQYF.